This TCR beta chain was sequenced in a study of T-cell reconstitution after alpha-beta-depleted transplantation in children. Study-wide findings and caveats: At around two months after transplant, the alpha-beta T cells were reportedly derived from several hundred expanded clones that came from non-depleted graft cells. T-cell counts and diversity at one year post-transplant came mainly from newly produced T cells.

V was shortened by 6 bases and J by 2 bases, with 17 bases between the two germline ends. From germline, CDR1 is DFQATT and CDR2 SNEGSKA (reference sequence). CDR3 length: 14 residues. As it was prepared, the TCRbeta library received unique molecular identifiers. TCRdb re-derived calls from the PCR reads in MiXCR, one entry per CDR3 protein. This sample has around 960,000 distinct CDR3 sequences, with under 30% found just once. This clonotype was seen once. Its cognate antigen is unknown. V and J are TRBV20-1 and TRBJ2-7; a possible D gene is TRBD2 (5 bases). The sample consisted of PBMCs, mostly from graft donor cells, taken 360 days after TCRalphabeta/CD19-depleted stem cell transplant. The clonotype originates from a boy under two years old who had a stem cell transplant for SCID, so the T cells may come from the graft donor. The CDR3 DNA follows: TGCAGTGCCCCCATCGGGGTGCCCCCCTACGAGCAGTACTTC. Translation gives CSAPIGVPPYEQYF.